A single sample is the source of the 20 T cell receptor beta chains below, sequenced in a study of monozygotic twins with inflammatory bowel disease. For each CDR3 protein, TCRdb gives one entry from its re-call of the 5' RACE reads, without DNA. The repertoire table contains 400,000 to 500,000 distinct CDR3 sequences. Sequencing was done on a sample of blood. These receptor sequences come from a human donor with ulcerative colitis or Crohn's disease, or a healthy co-twin of an affected twin (not recorded which).

This rearrangement joins TRBV30 to TRBJ2-4; the D gene TCRdb calls, TRBD1, cannot be checked with no DNA. The CDR3 consists of 17 residues. Germline V gene sequence: CDR1 GTSNPN, CDR2 SVGIG (reference sequence). The chain's CDR3 is CAWSVLGQGIAKNIQYF.

The chain uses TRBV20-1 and TRBJ2-2; the D call of TRBD1 rests on TCRdb alone, since no DNA is present to check it. Germline loops: CDR1 DFQATT, CDR2 SNEGSKA (reference sequence). CDR3 size: 14 residues. The CDR3 here is CSAQTGFGTGELFF.

The gene calls are TRBV15 and TRBJ2-6; TCRdb gives TRBD1 as the D gene, but with no DNA this cannot be confirmed. Germline assignment: CDR1 LNHNV and CDR2 YYDKDF (reference sequence). The CDR3 consists of 21 residues. The CDR3 is CATSRDRGRTGVESGANVLTF.

The chain combines TRBV30 with TRBJ2-5; the TCRdb D gene call, TRBD1, has no DNA to confirm it. The germline gives CDR1 GTSNPN, CDR2 SVGIG (reference sequence). This CDR3 is built from 15 residues. The CDR3 reads CACADPTGGEETQYF.

V usage is TRBV6-2 or TRBV6-3 and J usage is TRBJ2-7; TCRdb reports TRBD1, a call that lacks DNA to check it against. Germline V gives CDR1 MNHEY, CDR2 SVGEGT. The CDR3 is 13 amino acids. CDR3 in amino acids: CATLPRAGREQYF.

The V and J genes are TRBV11-2 and TRBJ2-7. The germline CDR1 and CDR2 sequences are SGHAT and FQNNGV. CDR3 length: 14 amino acids. The CDR3 spells CASSLRTVTYEQYF. The whole variable domain, remainder taken from reference TRBV11-2 and TRBJ2-7, is EAGVAQSPRYKIIEKRQSVAFWCNPISGHATLYWYQQILGQGPKLLIQFQNNGVVDDSQLPKDRFSAERLKGVDSTLKIQPAKLEDSAVYLCASSLRTVTYEQYFGPGTRLTVT.

The rearrangement joins TRBV19 to TRBJ2-3. This CDR3 spans 14 amino acids. Germline V gives CDR1 LNHDA, CDR2 SQIVND (reference sequence). CDR3 residues: CASKESLGTDTQYF.

CDR3 loop: CASRTQGSSYNSPLHF. This rearrangement joins TRBV28 to TRBJ1-6; TCRdb lists TRBD1, though no DNA is available to test this call. CDR3 length equals 16 residues. Germline CDR1 MDHEN, CDR2 SYDVKM.

V usage is TRBV6-5 and J usage is TRBJ2-7; TCRdb names TRBD1, which stays unverified in the absence of DNA. Germline V gene lookup returns CDR1 MNHEY and CDR2 SVGAGI. The CDR3 consists of 12 residues. CDR3 sequence: CASSSGTEEQYF.

The gene calls are TRBV5-1 and TRBJ2-7; TCRdb's assignment of TRBD1 cannot be checked, as there is no DNA. CDR3 size: 15 residues. Per germline, CDR1 SGHRS and CDR2 YFSETQ. CDR3: CASSSIRDINYEQYF.

The CDR3 sequence: CSARTSGRRQETQYF. This sequence joins TRBV20-1 and TRBJ2-5; TCRdb proposes TRBD2, but this gene call is untestable without DNA. CDR1 is DFQATT and CDR2 is SNEGSKA in the germline V gene (reference sequence). The CDR3 is 15 residues long.

V gene TRBV6-5 combines with J gene TRBJ1-6; TCRdb's assignment of TRBD1 cannot be checked, as there is no DNA. This CDR3 region has 15 residues. Germline V CDR1 and CDR2: MNHEY, SVGAGI. The CDR3 spells CASSYGQGSFSPLHF.

The CDR3 sequence is CAWEVGLAGGEQYF. The genes are TRBV30 and TRBJ2-7; there is no DNA to check the TCRdb D call of TRBD2. Per the germline V gene, CDR1 is GTSNPN and CDR2 is SVGIG (reference sequence). The CDR3 spans 14 residues.

This chain joins TRBV12-3 or TRBV12-4 and TRBJ2-5; TCRdb calls TRBD2, which cannot be checked without DNA. The CDR3 length is 14 residues. CDR3 sequence reads: CASSRDSAEVTQYF.

The gene calls are TRBV9 and TRBJ1-3; TCRdb gives TRBD1 as the D gene, but with no DNA this cannot be confirmed. Germline lookup yields CDR1 SGDLS and CDR2 YYNGEE. This CDR3 comprises 13 residues. The CDR3 sequence is CASSVGAGLAIYF.

The chain uses TRBV9 and TRBJ1-1. There are 15 residues in the CDR3. The germline V gene has CDR1 SGDLS and CDR2 YYNGEE. CDR3 in amino acids: CASSVAAGVNTEAFF. The complete variable domain, with remaining parts taken from reference TRBV9 and TRBJ1-1, reads DSGVTQTPKHLITATGQRVTLRCSPRSGDLSVYWYQQSLDQGLQFLIQYYNGEERAKGNILERFSAQQFPDLHSELNLSSLELGDSALYFCASSVAAGVNTEAFFGQGTRLTVV.

The V and J genes are TRBV5-4 and TRBJ1-6. Germline CDR1 is SGHNT and CDR2 is YYREEE (reference sequence). The CDR3 has 13 residues. This CDR3 reads CASSLDSSSPLHF.

The V call is TRBV12-3 or TRBV12-4, the J call TRBJ2-7; TCRdb gives TRBD1 as the D gene, but with no DNA this cannot be confirmed. The CDR3 is 17 residues long. CDR3 residues: CASSPRPFGGSYYEQYF.

The chain carries TRBV6-6 and TRBJ2-1. The CDR3 spans 14 residues. Germline CDR1 and CDR2: MNHNY and SVGAGI (reference sequence). This chain's CDR3 is CASSYSLPPNEQFF.

The genes are TRBV20-1 and TRBJ2-3; absent DNA, TCRdb's TRBD2 call cannot be checked. The CDR3 extends over 16 amino acids. Germline V gene lookup returns CDR1 DFQATT and CDR2 SNEGSKA (reference sequence). The CDR3 protein is CSARDITGGALDTQYF.